This TCR beta chain derives from a study of CD8 T cells in Susac syndrome. cDNA came from roughly 0.53 to 1 ug RNA primed by random hexamers. TCRdb independently ran MiXCR on the immunoSEQ multiplex PCR reads; one entry per CDR3 protein. The table records over 100,000 distinct CDR3 sequences, roughly 96% of them present only once. The control participants were healthy donors, and these controls were matched with respect to both age and sex. Isolation of CD8+ and CD4+ T cells was performed negatively, whereas enrichment of TEMRA cells was done by FACS. The germline gives CDR1 SGHVS, CDR2 FQNEAQ. The CDR3 has 14 amino acids. Trimming took 2 bases from V and 1 from J, leaving 8 bases between them.

The sequence derives from a human donor in good health. The chain carries TRBV7-8 and TRBJ1-1; D ambiguous. Sequenced input: CD4+ T cells from PBMCs. CDR3 region: CASSLQSKNTEAFF. The CDR3, as DNA: TGTGCCAGCAGCTTACAATCGAAGAACACTGAAGCTTTCTTT.